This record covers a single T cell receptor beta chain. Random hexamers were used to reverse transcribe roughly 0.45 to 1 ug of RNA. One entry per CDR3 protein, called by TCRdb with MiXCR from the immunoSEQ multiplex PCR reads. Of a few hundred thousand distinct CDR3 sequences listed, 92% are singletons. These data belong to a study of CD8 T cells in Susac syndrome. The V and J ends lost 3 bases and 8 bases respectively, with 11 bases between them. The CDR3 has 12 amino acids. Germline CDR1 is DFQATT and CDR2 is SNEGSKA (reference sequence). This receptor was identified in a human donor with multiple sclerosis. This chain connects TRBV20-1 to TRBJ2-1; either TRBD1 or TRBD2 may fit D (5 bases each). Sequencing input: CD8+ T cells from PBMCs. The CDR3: CSARGRDDEQFF. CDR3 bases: TGCAGTGCTAGGGGACGTGATGATGAGCAGTTCTTC.